This entry lists 3 T cell receptor beta chains sequenced from one sample in a study of technical replicates of blood from several donors (dated by TCRdb to about 2017). The library was generated by the immunoSEQ multiplex PCR assay. Not all clones reach the TCRdb copy of this immuneACCESS table, which keeps in-frame sequences only. Checked studies attribute under half of the gap to unresolved V genes and leave the rest unexplained. The sample data list about 88,000 clones, and under 95% of these were observed just once. The ten largest clones represent about 0.26% of the sample. The sequencing input was T cells isolated from PBMCs. These receptors all come from a human donor in good health.

This chain links TRBV7-7 with TRBJ2-2, with D possibly being TRBD1 (6 bases). The CDR3 extends over 14 amino acids. Germline V gene data show CDR1 as SSHAT and CDR2 as FNYEAQ (reference sequence). Trimming stripped 6 bases from V and 1 base from J, with 9 bases between. CDR3 sequence: CASREQGNTGELFF. The CDR3, as DNA: TGTGCCAGCAGAGAACAGGGGAACACCGGGGAGCTGTTTTTT.

The rearrangement uses TRBV9 and TRBJ2-7, with a tentative D call TRBD2 (5 bases). V was trimmed by 0 bases and J by 6 bases, leaving 13 bases between them. This CDR3 comprises 14 residues. Per germline, CDR1 SGDLS and CDR2 YYNGEE. The CDR3 here is CASSVGGYGTEQYF. The DNA for the CDR3 is TGTGCCAGCAGCGTAGGAGGGTATGGAACCGAGCAGTACTTC.

The chain uses TRBV5-4 and TRBJ2-1, with TRBD1 identical over 10 bases. The germline V gene encodes CDR1 SGHNT and CDR2 YYREEE (reference sequence). V shed 4 bases and J 4 bases; nucleotides not matched to a gene: 2. The CDR3 has 14 residues. The CDR3 is CASSLDRGYNEQFF. DNA for the CDR3: TGTGCCAGCAGCCTGGACAGGGGGTACAATGAGCAGTTCTTC.